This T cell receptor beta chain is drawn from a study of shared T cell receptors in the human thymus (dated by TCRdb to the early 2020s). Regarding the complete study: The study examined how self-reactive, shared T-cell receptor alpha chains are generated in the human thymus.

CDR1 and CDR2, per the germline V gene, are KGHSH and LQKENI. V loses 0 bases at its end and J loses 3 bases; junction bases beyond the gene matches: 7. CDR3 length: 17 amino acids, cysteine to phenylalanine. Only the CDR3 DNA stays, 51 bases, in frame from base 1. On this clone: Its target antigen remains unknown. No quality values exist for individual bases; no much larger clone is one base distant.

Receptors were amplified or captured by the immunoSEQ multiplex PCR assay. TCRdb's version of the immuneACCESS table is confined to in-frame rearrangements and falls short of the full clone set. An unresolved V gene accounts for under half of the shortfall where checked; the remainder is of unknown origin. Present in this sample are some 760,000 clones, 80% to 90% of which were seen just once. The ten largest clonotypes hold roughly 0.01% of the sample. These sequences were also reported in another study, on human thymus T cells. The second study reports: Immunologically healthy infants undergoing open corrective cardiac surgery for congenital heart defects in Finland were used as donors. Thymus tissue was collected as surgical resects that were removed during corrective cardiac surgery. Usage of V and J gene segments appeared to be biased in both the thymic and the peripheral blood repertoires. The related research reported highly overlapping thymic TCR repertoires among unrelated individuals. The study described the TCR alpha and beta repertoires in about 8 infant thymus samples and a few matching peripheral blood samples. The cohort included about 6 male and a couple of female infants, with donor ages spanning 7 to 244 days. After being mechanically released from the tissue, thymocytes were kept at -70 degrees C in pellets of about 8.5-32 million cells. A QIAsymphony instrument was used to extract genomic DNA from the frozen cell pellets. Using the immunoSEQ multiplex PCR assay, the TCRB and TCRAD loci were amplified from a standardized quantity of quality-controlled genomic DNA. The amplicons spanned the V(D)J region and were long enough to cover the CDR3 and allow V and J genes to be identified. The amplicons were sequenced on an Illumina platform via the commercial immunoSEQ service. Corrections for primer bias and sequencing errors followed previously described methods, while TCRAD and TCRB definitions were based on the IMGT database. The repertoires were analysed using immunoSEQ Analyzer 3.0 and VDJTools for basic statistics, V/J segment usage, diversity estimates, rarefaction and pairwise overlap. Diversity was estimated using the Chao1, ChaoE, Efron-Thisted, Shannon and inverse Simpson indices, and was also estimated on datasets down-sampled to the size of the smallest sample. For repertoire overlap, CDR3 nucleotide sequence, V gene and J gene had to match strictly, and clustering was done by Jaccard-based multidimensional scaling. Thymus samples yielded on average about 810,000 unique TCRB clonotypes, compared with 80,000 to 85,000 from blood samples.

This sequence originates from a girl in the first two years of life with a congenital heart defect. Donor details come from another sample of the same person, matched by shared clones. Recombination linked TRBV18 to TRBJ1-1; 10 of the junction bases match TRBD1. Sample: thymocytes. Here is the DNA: TGTGCCAGCTCACCACCAACCGGGACAGGGGAAGACACTGAAGCTTTCTTT. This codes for CASSPPTGTGEDTEAFF. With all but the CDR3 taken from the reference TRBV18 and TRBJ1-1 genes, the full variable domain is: NAGVMQNPRHLVRRRGQEARLRCSPMKGHSHVYWYRQLPEEGLKFMVYLQKENIIDESGMPKERFSAEFPKEGPSILRIQQVVRGDSAAYFCASSPPTGTGEDTEAFFGQGTRLTVV.